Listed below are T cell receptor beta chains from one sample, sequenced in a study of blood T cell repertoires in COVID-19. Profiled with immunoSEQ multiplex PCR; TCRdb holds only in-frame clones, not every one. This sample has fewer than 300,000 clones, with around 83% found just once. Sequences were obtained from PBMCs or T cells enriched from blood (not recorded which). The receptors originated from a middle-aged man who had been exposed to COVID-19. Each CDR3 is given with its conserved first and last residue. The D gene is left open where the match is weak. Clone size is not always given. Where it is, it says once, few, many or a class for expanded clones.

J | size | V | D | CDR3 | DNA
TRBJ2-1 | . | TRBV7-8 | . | CASSLPSPNEQFF | TGTGCCAGCAGCTTACCTAGTCCTAATGAGCAGTTCTTC
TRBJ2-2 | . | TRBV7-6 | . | CASSFRNTGELFF | TGTGCCAGCAGCTTTAGAAACACCGGGGAGCTGTTTTTT
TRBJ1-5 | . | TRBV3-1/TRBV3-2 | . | CASSQSGLGQPQHF | TGTGCCAGCAGCCAAAGCGGGCTCGGTCAGCCCCAGCATTTT
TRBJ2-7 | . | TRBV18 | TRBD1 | CASSPRTGGIGEQYF | TGTGCCAGCTCACCACGGACAGGGGGAATCGGCGAGCAGTACTTC
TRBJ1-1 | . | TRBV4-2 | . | CASSQAWGRDTEAFF | TGTGCCAGCAGCCAAGCCTGGGGCAGGGACACTGAAGCTTTCTTT
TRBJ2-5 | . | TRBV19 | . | CASSIGSQETQYF | TGTGCCAGTAGTATAGGTTCTCAAGAGACCCAGTACTTC
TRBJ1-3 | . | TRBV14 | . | CASSQGSGSGNTIYF | TGTGCCAGCAGCCAAGGTTCGGGATCTGGAAACACCATATATTTT
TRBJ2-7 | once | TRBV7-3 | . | CASSSGTLPYEQYF | TGTGCCAGCAGCAGCGGGACACTCCCCTACGAGCAGTACTTC
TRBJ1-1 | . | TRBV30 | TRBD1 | CAWSLKDRGLDF | TGTGCCTGGAGCTTGAAGGACAGGGGGCTAGACTTT
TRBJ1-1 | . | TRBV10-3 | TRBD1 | CAISPDRGFEAFF | TGTGCCATCAGTCCCGACAGGGGTTTTGAAGCTTTCTTT
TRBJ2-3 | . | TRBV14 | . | CASSQRRIFAGTDTQYF | TGTGCCAGCAGCCAAAGACGTATATTCGCGGGCACAGATACGCAGTATTTT
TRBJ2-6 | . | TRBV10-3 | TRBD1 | CATTGHSGANVLTF | TGTGCCACGACAGGGCATTCTGGGGCCAACGTCCTGACTTTC
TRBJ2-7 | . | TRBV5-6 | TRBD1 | CASSSWGQGVYEQYF | TGTGCCAGCAGCTCCTGGGGACAGGGGGTCTACGAGCAGTACTTC
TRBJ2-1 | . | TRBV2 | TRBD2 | CASSFSGRGDEQFF | TGTGCCAGCAGTTTTAGCGGGAGGGGGGATGAGCAGTTCTTC
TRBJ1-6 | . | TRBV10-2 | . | CATRDRDNSPLHF | TGCGCCACCCGCGACAGAGACAATTCACCCCTCCACTTT
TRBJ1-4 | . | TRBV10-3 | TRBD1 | CAISESDRVNEKLFF | TGTGCCATCAGTGAGTCGGACAGGGTAAATGAAAAACTGTTTTTT
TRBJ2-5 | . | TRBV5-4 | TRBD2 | CASSLKRAGAQGWGQETQYF | TGTGCCAGCAGCTTGAAACGAGCGGGAGCCCAGGGGTGGGGACAAGAGACCCAGTACTTC
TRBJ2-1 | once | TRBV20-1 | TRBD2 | CSASRGTRGRREQFF | TGCAGTGCTAGTAGGGGGACTAGGGGCAGGAGGGAGCAGTTCTTC
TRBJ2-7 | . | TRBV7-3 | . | CASSLTVPTTSEQYF | TGTGCCAGCAGCTTAACGGTCCCCACCACCAGCGAGCAGTACTTC
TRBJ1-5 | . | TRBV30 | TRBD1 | CAWSKGTGSQPQHF | TGTGCCTGGAGTAAAGGGACAGGGAGTCAGCCCCAGCATTTT
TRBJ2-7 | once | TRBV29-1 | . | CSVDRGAGVTYEQYF | TGCAGCGTTGATAGGGGGGCGGGAGTGACCTACGAGCAGTACTTC
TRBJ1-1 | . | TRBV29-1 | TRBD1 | CSATVRQGATEAFF | TGCAGCGCCACGGTCAGACAGGGGGCCACTGAAGCTTTCTTT
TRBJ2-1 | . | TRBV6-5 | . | CASSYTIRGEQFF | TGTGCCAGCAGTTACACGATCCGGGGAGAGCAGTTCTTC
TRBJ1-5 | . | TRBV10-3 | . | CAISERQTNQPQHF | TGTGCCATCAGTGAGCGACAGACGAATCAGCCCCAGCATTTT
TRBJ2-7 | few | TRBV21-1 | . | CASSKVGDRGPYEQYF | TGTGCCAGCAGCAAAGTTGGGGACAGGGGGCCTTACGAGCAGTACTTC
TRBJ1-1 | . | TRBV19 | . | CASSTQGNTEAFF | TGTGCCAGTAGTACGCAGGGGAACACTGAAGCTTTCTTT
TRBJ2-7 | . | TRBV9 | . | CASSSTGYEQYF | TGTGCCAGCAGCTCCACAGGATACGAGCAGTACTTC
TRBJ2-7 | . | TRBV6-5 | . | CASSSGGSSYEQYF | TGTGCCAGCAGTAGCGGAGGGAGCTCCTACGAGCAGTACTTC
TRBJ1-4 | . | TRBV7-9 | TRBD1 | CASSLMGQLQNEKLFF | TGTGCCAGCAGCTTAATGGGACAGCTACAGAATGAAAAACTGTTTTTT
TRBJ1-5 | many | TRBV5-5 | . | CASSLGTSNSNQPQHF | TGTGCCAGCAGCTTGGGGACAAGTAATAGCAATCAGCCCCAGCATTTT
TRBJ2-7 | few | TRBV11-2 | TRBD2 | CASSLRAGEGEQYF | TGTGCCAGCAGCCTAAGAGCGGGAGAGGGGGAGCAGTACTTC
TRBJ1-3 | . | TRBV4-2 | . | CASSRTPGDSGNTIYF | TGTGCCAGCAGCCGCACTCCGGGAGATAGTGGAAACACCATATATTTT
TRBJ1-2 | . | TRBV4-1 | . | CASNRGGANYGYTF | TGCGCCAGCAACCGGGGGGGGGCTAACTATGGCTACACCTTC
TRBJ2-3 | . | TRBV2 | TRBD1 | CASARDRGTDTQYF | TGTGCCAGCGCCCGGGACAGGGGCACAGATACGCAGTATTTT
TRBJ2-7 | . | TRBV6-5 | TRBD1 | CASSRQGGEQYF | TGTGCCAGCAGTCGACAGGGCGGCGAGCAGTACTTC
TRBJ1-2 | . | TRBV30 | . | CAWSELRGYTF | TGTGCCTGGAGCGAGCTCAGGGGCTACACCTTC
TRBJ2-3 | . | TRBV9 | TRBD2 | CASSNRGAGATDTQYF | TGTGCCAGCAGCAATAGGGGAGCGGGAGCCACAGATACGCAGTATTTT
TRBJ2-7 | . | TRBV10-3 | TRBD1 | CAIRSTGAGEEQYF | TGTGCCATCAGGTCGACAGGGGCCGGTGAAGAGCAGTACTTC
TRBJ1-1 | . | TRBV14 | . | CASSQAENTEAFF | TGTGCCAGCAGCCAAGCAGAAAACACTGAAGCTTTCTTT
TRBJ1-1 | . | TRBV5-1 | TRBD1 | CASRPGQATNTEAFF | TGCGCCAGCAGGCCGGGACAGGCCACAAACACTGAAGCTTTCTTT
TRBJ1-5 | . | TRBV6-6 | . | CASSLGRERNQPQHF | TGTGCCAGCAGCTTGGGGAGGGAAAGGAATCAGCCCCAGCATTTT